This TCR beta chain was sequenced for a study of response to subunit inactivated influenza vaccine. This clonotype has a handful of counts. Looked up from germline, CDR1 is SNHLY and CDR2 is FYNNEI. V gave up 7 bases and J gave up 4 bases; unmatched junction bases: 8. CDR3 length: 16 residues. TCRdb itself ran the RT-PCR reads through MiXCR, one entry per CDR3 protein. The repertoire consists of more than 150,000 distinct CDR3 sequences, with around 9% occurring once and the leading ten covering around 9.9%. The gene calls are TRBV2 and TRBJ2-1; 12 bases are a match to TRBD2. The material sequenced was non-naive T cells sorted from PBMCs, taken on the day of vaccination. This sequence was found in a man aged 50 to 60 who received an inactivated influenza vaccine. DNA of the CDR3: TGTGCCAGCACACTAGCGGGGGGCAATCTTTACAATGAGCAGTTCTTC. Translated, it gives CASTLAGGNLYNEQFF.